The rows below give T cell receptor beta chains drawn from one sample of a study of regulatory T cells in long-lasting Graves disease. From the multiplex PCR reads, TCRdb called clonotypes with MiXCR, one entry per CDR3 protein. Seen here are fewer than 350,000 distinct CDR3 sequences, about 20% observed once, and the top ten hold roughly 40%. Sequencing was performed on peripheral blood mononuclear cells (PBMCs), taken at new diagnosis, from a patient treated with antithyroid drugs. The origin of the receptors is a female donor with Graves disease. Both conserved end residues are part of each CDR3. A D gene is named only where the DNA matches it firmly. Some rows have no size entry. The others give once, few or many, or a class for an expanded clone.

>few|-|TRBV2|TRBJ1-6
CASRGNYNSPLHF
TGTGCCAGCAGGGGGAATTATAACTCACCCCTCCACTTT
>-|-|TRBV6-1|TRBJ2-1
CASRDDAEDEQFF
TGTGCCAGCAGGGACGATGCCGAGGATGAGCAGTTCTTC
>few|-|TRBV29-1|TRBJ2-1
CSVVLAVNEQFF
TGCAGCGTTGTTCTAGCCGTCAATGAGCAGTTCTTC
>many|TRBD1|TRBV19|TRBJ2-1
CASSVPGQDYNEQFF
TGTGCCAGTAGTGTCCCGGGACAGGACTACAATGAGCAGTTCTTC
>few|TRBD1|TRBV6-2/TRBV6-3|TRBJ1-4
CASSEAGTAGGLFF
TGTGCCAGCAGTGAAGCGGGGACAGCCGGGGGACTGTTTTTT
>few|-|TRBV7-9|TRBJ1-4
CASSSTDATNEKLFF
TGTGCCAGCAGCTCGACAGATGCAACTAATGAAAAACTGTTTTTT
>-|-|TRBV27|TRBJ1-2
CPSHGYTF
TGCCCGTCACATGGCTACACCTTC
>many|-|TRBV28|TRBJ2-3
CASSLSYRGTRRRTDTQYF
TGTGCCAGCAGTTTATCATATAGGGGAACGCGACGCCGCACAGATACGCAGTATTTT
>-|TRBD1|TRBV10-3|TRBJ2-2
CAISGQGGETGELFF
TGTGCCATCAGTGGACAGGGGGGAGAGACCGGGGAGCTGTTTTTT
>few|-|TRBV4-1|TRBJ2-6
CASSQLPGRGANVLTF
TGCGCCAGCAGCCAGTTACCGGGCCGTGGGGCCAACGTCCTGACTTTC
>many|TRBD1|TRBV27|TRBJ2-3
CASGNRGFGTDTQYF
TGTGCCAGCGGAAACAGGGGATTTGGGACAGATACGCAGTATTTT